This is a list of T cell receptor beta chains from one sample in a study of regulatory and conventional T cells in RAG deficiency. Generated by immunoSEQ multiplex PCR, the TCRdb table keeps only in-frame clones and is missing some. The sample shows roughly 29,000 clones, under 95% of them seen only once. This sample also appeared in a second study, on regulatory T cells.

Material: Tregs sorted from blood. The receptor source for this set is a human donor in good health. Both conserved end residues are part of each CDR3. Fields, in order: clone size, D gene, V gene, J gene, CDR3 DNA, CDR3 protein. D genes are given only for firm matches. Only some rows state a clone size, as once, few, many or a class for expanded clones.

>once|TRBD2|TRBV11-1|TRBJ2-3
TGTGCCAGCAGCATGACTAGCGGGGGGGCGGATACGCAGTATTTT
CASSMTSGGADTQYF
>-|-|TRBV19|TRBJ1-6
TGTGCCAGTAGTATAGATCTGAGCTTGCCCCTCCACTTT
CASSIDLSLPLHF
>-|-|TRBV7-3|TRBJ2-7
TGTGCCAGCAGCCCAGGGGCCTGGGGAAACGAGCAGTACTTC
CASSPGAWGNEQYF
>-|-|TRBV7-3|TRBJ1-1
TGTGCCAGCAGCTTAGGAGCAGGGTTATCTGAAGCTTTCTTT
CASSLGAGLSEAFF
>-|-|TRBV28|TRBJ1-5
TGTGCCATCTCGGGCCTTATGACGATTTATAGCAATCAGCCCCAGCATTTT
CAISGLMTIYSNQPQHF
>once|TRBD2|TRBV2|TRBJ2-3
TGTGCCAGCAGGGAGACTAGCGGGGCGACAGATACGCAGTATTTT
CASRETSGATDTQYF
>-|-|TRBV6-6|TRBJ2-7
TGTGCCAGCAGTTACTCAGAGGGTACCTACGAGCAGTACTTC
CASSYSEGTYEQYF
>-|-|TRBV7-3|TRBJ1-6
TGTGCCAGCAGCTTATTGCTTCGGGACACCCGTAATTCACCCCTCCACTTT
CASSLLLRDTRNSPLHF
>-|-|TRBV6-6|TRBJ2-1
TGTGCCAGCAGTCCCCCCGGCGGACCCCTGGAGCAGTTCTTC
CASSPPGGPLEQFF
>-|-|TRBV7-9|TRBJ1-1
TGTGCCAGCAGCTCACCGGGACACTTGGGGACATTGAACACTGAAGCTTTCTTT
CASSSPGHLGTLNTEAFF
>-|-|TRBV19|TRBJ1-1
TGTGCCAGTAGCCTTTTTACGAACACTGAAGCTTTCTTT
CASSLFTNTEAFF
>-|-|TRBV9|TRBJ1-1
TGTGCCAGCAGCTTCTCGGGTACTGAAGCTTTCTTT
CASSFSGTEAFF
>-|TRBD2|TRBV7-9|TRBJ2-7
TGTGCCAGCAGCAAAACTAGCGGGGGGCCCGACGAGCAGTACTTC
CASSKTSGGPDEQYF
>-|-|TRBV27|TRBJ1-6
TGTGCCAGCAGCCTACGCGCCTCTAGGAGCTCCTATAATTCACCCCTCCACTTT
CASSLRASRSSYNSPLHF
>-|-|TRBV5-4|TRBJ1-1
TGTGCCAGCAGCTTGGTAAACTTAGGAGGGAACACTGAAGCTTTCTTT
CASSLVNLGGNTEAFF
>-|-|TRBV5-1|TRBJ2-3
TGCGCCAGCAGCTTTCAGTTCACAGATACGCAGTATTTT
CASSFQFTDTQYF
>-|-|TRBV28|TRBJ2-7
TGTGCCAGCAGTGGGGGGCACCGTCCCGAGCAGTACTTC
CASSGGHRPEQYF
>-|-|TRBV4-1|TRBJ1-5
TGCGCCAGCAGCCAAGGGGGAGTTTTGAATCAGCCCCAGCATTTT
CASSQGGVLNQPQHF
>-|-|TRBV2|TRBJ1-2
TGTGCCAGCAGTGTGGCCAGGACAAACTATGGCTACACCTTC
CASSVARTNYGYTF
>-|-|TRBV19|TRBJ1-3
TGTGCCAGTAGTATCCCAGGGTTTATTGGAAACACCATATATTTT
CASSIPGFIGNTIYF
>-|-|TRBV9|TRBJ2-3
TGTGCCAGCAGCGTAGGCGGTTTGACAGATACGCAGTATTTT
CASSVGGLTDTQYF
>-|-|TRBV7-9|TRBJ1-5
TGTGCCAGCAGCAGGGATAGCAATCAGCCCCAGCATTTT
CASSRDSNQPQHF
>-|-|TRBV5-1|TRBJ1-4
TGCGCCAGCAGCATTGGATTTCGCCTCGGGGATGAAAAACTGTTTTTT
CASSIGFRLGDEKLFF
>once|TRBD1|TRBV6-1|TRBJ1-6
TGTGCCAGCACCTTGGACAGGTTAATGGAAGAACTCCACTTT
CASTLDRLMEELHF
>-|-|TRBV19|TRBJ2-7
TGTGCCAGTAGTAAAAAAGCAAGACAAACCACCTACGAGCAGTACTTC
CASSKKARQTTYEQYF
>-|-|TRBV5-1|TRBJ2-5
TGCGCCAGCAGCTTGGGCCAAGAGACCCAGTACTTC
CASSLGQETQYF
>-|TRBD1|TRBV4-1|TRBJ2-2
TGCGCCAGCAGCCAAGATAGGCGGGACAGGGGTACCGGGGAGCTGTTTTTT
CASSQDRRDRGTGELFF
>-|-|TRBV5-1|TRBJ2-3
TGCGCCAGCAGCTTGTGGGGGGATGCAGATACGCAGTATTTT
CASSLWGDADTQYF
>-|-|TRBV7-9|TRBJ1-3
TGTGCCAGCAGCCCGACAGGTCAAGTGGGAAACACCATATATTTT
CASSPTGQVGNTIYF
>-|TRBD1|TRBV4-1|TRBJ1-1
TGCGCCAGCAGCCAAGGTTGGACAGGGACGGTGAACACTGAAGCTTTCTTT
CASSQGWTGTVNTEAFF
>-|-|TRBV5-1|TRBJ2-3
TGCGCCAGCAGCTTCCTACAGGGAAGCACAGATACGCAGTATTTT
CASSFLQGSTDTQYF
>-|-|TRBV7-2|TRBJ2-5
TGTGCCAGCAGCTGGGCAGTCCAAGAGACCCAGTACTTC
CASSWAVQETQYF
>-|-|TRBV4-1|TRBJ2-7
TGCGCCAGCAGCCGTGACCCTGGGGCGCGGGTTTCCGAGCAGTACTTC
CASSRDPGARVSEQYF
>few|-|TRBV9|TRBJ2-2
TGTGCCAGCAGCCCGATGGGACCTGACACCGGGGAGCTGTTTTTT
CASSPMGPDTGELFF
>-|TRBD2|TRBV15|TRBJ2-5
TGTGCCACCAGCAGTGGACTAGCGGGGGGGCAAGAGACCCAGTACTTC
CATSSGLAGGQETQYF
>-|-|TRBV19|TRBJ1-2
TGTGCCAGTAGCATTTCCGGGACGGCCAGGCGAGGAGGAGGCTACACCTTC
CASSISGTARRGGGYTF